This TCR beta chain comes out of a study of cytomegalovirus exposure and HLA in healthy donors. The PCR was carried out with 60 Vbeta primers and 13 Jbeta primers. The assay was immunoSEQ multiplex PCR, and TCRdb's table has in-frame clones only and misses some. The sample carries approximately 110,000 clones, over 60% recorded once. V lost 4 bases to trimming and J lost 4 bases, with 15 bases between them. The V gene's germline CDR1 is SGHRS and CDR2 YFSETQ. CDR3 size: 15 residues. V usage is TRBV5-1 and J usage is TRBJ1-3; D uncertain. The sample comprised PBMCs. This clonotype was sampled from a man aged 50 or older in good health and CMV-seronegative. The CDR3 nucleotides are TGCGCCAGCAGCATCACCGGGTCCTCGGGAAACACCATATATTTT. The encoded protein is CASSITGSSGNTIYF.